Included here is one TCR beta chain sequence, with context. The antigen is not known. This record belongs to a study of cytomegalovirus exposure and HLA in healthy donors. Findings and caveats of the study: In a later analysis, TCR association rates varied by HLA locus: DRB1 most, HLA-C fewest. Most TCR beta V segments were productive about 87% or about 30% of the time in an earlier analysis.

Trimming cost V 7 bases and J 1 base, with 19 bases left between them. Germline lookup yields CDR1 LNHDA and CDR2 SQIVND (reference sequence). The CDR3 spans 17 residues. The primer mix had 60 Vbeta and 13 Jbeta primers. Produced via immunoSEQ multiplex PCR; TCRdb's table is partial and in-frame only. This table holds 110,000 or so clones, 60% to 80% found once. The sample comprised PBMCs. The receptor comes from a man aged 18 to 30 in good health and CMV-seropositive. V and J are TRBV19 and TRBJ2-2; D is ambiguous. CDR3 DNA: TGTGCCAGTACCGCAGAGGCTCGGCGGTTGAACACCGGGGAGCTGTTTTTT. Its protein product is CASTAEARRLNTGELFF.